A selection of T cell receptor beta chains follows, all from one sample in a study of Ad26.COV2.S vaccination and SARS-CoV-2 variants. Method: immunoSEQ multiplex PCR; TCRdb's copy keeps in-frame clones and lacks some. This table has about 350,000 clones, about 88% appearing once. The specimen was peripheral blood, collected in a trial of Ad26.COV2.S vaccine versus placebo. The source is a person between 18 and 60 years old who received the Ad26.COV2.S COVID-19 vaccine or a placebo. The CDR3 runs from the conserved cysteine through the conserved F or W. The D gene is left open where the match is weak. Part of the rows lack a size; the others show once, few, many or a class for expanded clones.

j_call | d_call | clone_size | v_call | cdr3_nt | cdr3_aa
TRBJ1-3 | TRBD1 | . | TRBV30 | TGTGCCTGGAGGTCGGGACAGGTGGTTAGTAGGAGCTCTGGAAACACCATATATTTT | CAWRSGQVVSRSSGNTIYF
TRBJ2-1 | TRBD2 | . | TRBV28 | TGTGCCAGCAGTTCGGCGGGAGGGCCAATCCCAAGCTCCTACAATGAGCAGTTCTTC | CASSSAGGPIPSSYNEQFF
TRBJ1-1 | . | many | TRBV4-1 | TGCGCCAGCAGCCAAGAAACGGGCAGGGTGAACACTGAAGCTTTCTTT | CASSQETGRVNTEAFF
TRBJ1-5 | . | . | TRBV23-1 | TGCGCCAGCAGTCAGCGGGGGGCCAGTAGCAATCAGCCCCAGCATTTT | CASSQRGASSNQPQHF
TRBJ1-3 | . | . | TRBV30 | TGTGCCTGGAGTGGGCGCAGGCGCCAGGATTACTCTGGAAACACCATATATTTT | CAWSGRRRQDYSGNTIYF
TRBJ2-1 | . | once | TRBV9 | TGTGCCAGCAGCGTACTAGCGAATTACAATGAGCAGTTCTTC | CASSVLANYNEQFF
TRBJ1-5 | . | . | TRBV4-1 | TGCGCCAGCAGCCAAGTCAGGGCGCAGCCCCAGCATTTT | CASSQVRAQPQHF
TRBJ2-7 | TRBD1 | . | TRBV5-1 | TGCGCCAGCAGCTTGGAACTAAACAGGGGGAACGAGCAGTACTTC | CASSLELNRGNEQYF
TRBJ1-5 | . | . | TRBV6-2/TRBV6-3 | TGTGCCAGCAGTCCCTTATTGAATCAGCCCCAGCATTTT | CASSPLLNQPQHF
TRBJ1-2 | TRBD1 | once | TRBV5-4 | TGTGCCAGCAGCCATGGCGTGACAGGGGTAAAGGCCTATGGCTACACCTTC | CASSHGVTGVKAYGYTF
TRBJ2-1 | TRBD1 | . | TRBV11-3 | TGTGCCAGCAGCTTAGACCCAACCACAGGGGGCGAGCAGTTCTTC | CASSLDPTTGGEQFF
TRBJ1-5 | . | . | TRBV7-2 | TGTGCCAGCAGCTTAAGGCGGGATCAGCCCCAGCATTTT | CASSLRRDQPQHF
TRBJ1-1 | TRBD1 | . | TRBV5-5 | TGTGCCAGCAGCCCAGAAGGACAGGGGAGGTGGAACACTGAAGCTTTCTTT | CASSPEGQGRWNTEAFF
TRBJ2-1 | . | . | TRBV19 | TGTGCCAGTAGTAATATGGGCTCATACAATGAGCAGTTCTTC | CASSNMGSYNEQFF
TRBJ1-1 | TRBD1 | few | TRBV7-9 | TGTGCCAGCAGGCGTACAACAGGGGCCACTGAAGCTTTCTTT | CASRRTTGATEAFF
TRBJ1-6 | TRBD1 | . | TRBV10-3 | TGTGCCATCAAAGGGACAGCAAACAATAATTCACCCCTCCACTTT | CAIKGTANNNSPLHF
TRBJ2-5 | . | . | TRBV5-1 | TGCGCCAGCAGCTTGGATTTCGGGAGTAGACAAGAGACCCAGTACTTC | CASSLDFGSRQETQYF
TRBJ2-1 | . | many | TRBV30 | TGTGCCTGGAGTGCCGGGATCGGCCTCAATGAGCAGTTCTTC | CAWSAGIGLNEQFF
TRBJ2-3 | . | . | TRBV2 | TGTGCCAGCAGTGCGGACAAGATCACAGATACGCAGTATTTT | CASSADKITDTQYF
TRBJ2-1 | . | once | TRBV7-3 | TGTGCCAGCAGCCAAACTCCACAGGACAATGAGCAGTTCTTC | CASSQTPQDNEQFF
TRBJ1-2 | . | . | TRBV3-1/TRBV3-2 | TGTGCCAGCAGCCAAGATCATGGCTACACCTTC | CASSQDHGYTF
TRBJ2-1 | . | . | TRBV5-1 | TGCGCCAGCAGCTTGGAGGCTAGCCGAAGGTGGAATGAGCAGTTCTTC | CASSLEASRRWNEQFF
TRBJ2-1 | . | . | TRBV2 | TGTGCCAGCGACGTGAGCTCCTACAATGAGCAGTTCTTC | CASDVSSYNEQFF
TRBJ2-5 | . | . | TRBV27 | TGTGCCAGCAGTCAGGACAGGACTATAGAGACCCAGTACTTC | CASSQDRTIETQYF
TRBJ2-1 | . | . | TRBV20-1 | TGCAGTGCTCCTCGGACAGTAGAGCAGTTCTTC | CSAPRTVEQFF
TRBJ1-1 | TRBD1 | . | TRBV2 | TGTGCCAGCAGTCGACAGGGGACGCCTATATTCTTT | CASSRQGTPIFF